This T cell receptor (beta chain) derives from a study of CXCR3-negative and CXCR3-positive naive CD8 T cells. CDR3 length: 14 amino acids. In germline, CDR1 is MNHEY, CDR2 SVGEGT. Study results and limitations: Partially decreased CXCR3 expression was recorded after cryopreservation, and fresh PBMCs were used in most assays. Similar TRBV-TRBJ usage characterized naive CXCR3-negative and CXCR3-positive cells; memory cells differed. Sequencing showed both naive subsets with comparably high diversity, and memory CD8+ cells much lower.

In regard to this clonotype: The antigen is unknown.

The authors prepared UMI-labeled TRB cDNA libraries by 5' RACE. TCRdb reprocessed the 5' RACE reads, keeping one entry per CDR3 protein, no DNA. Its listing shows about 46,000 distinct CDR3 sequences. The specimen was naive CXCR3- CD8+ T cells from blood. This sample's subset: CD45RO-CCR7+CD27+CD95- naive CD8+ T cells lacking CXCR3 (TNR3-). The V call is TRBV6-2 or TRBV6-3, the J call TRBJ2-7; TCRdb selects TRBD1, and the lack of DNA leaves this call unchecked. The TCR sequence derives from a human donor in good health. Some clones in this sample may be carry-over from other donors' samples. This chain's CDR3 is CASSYWDSSYEQYF.